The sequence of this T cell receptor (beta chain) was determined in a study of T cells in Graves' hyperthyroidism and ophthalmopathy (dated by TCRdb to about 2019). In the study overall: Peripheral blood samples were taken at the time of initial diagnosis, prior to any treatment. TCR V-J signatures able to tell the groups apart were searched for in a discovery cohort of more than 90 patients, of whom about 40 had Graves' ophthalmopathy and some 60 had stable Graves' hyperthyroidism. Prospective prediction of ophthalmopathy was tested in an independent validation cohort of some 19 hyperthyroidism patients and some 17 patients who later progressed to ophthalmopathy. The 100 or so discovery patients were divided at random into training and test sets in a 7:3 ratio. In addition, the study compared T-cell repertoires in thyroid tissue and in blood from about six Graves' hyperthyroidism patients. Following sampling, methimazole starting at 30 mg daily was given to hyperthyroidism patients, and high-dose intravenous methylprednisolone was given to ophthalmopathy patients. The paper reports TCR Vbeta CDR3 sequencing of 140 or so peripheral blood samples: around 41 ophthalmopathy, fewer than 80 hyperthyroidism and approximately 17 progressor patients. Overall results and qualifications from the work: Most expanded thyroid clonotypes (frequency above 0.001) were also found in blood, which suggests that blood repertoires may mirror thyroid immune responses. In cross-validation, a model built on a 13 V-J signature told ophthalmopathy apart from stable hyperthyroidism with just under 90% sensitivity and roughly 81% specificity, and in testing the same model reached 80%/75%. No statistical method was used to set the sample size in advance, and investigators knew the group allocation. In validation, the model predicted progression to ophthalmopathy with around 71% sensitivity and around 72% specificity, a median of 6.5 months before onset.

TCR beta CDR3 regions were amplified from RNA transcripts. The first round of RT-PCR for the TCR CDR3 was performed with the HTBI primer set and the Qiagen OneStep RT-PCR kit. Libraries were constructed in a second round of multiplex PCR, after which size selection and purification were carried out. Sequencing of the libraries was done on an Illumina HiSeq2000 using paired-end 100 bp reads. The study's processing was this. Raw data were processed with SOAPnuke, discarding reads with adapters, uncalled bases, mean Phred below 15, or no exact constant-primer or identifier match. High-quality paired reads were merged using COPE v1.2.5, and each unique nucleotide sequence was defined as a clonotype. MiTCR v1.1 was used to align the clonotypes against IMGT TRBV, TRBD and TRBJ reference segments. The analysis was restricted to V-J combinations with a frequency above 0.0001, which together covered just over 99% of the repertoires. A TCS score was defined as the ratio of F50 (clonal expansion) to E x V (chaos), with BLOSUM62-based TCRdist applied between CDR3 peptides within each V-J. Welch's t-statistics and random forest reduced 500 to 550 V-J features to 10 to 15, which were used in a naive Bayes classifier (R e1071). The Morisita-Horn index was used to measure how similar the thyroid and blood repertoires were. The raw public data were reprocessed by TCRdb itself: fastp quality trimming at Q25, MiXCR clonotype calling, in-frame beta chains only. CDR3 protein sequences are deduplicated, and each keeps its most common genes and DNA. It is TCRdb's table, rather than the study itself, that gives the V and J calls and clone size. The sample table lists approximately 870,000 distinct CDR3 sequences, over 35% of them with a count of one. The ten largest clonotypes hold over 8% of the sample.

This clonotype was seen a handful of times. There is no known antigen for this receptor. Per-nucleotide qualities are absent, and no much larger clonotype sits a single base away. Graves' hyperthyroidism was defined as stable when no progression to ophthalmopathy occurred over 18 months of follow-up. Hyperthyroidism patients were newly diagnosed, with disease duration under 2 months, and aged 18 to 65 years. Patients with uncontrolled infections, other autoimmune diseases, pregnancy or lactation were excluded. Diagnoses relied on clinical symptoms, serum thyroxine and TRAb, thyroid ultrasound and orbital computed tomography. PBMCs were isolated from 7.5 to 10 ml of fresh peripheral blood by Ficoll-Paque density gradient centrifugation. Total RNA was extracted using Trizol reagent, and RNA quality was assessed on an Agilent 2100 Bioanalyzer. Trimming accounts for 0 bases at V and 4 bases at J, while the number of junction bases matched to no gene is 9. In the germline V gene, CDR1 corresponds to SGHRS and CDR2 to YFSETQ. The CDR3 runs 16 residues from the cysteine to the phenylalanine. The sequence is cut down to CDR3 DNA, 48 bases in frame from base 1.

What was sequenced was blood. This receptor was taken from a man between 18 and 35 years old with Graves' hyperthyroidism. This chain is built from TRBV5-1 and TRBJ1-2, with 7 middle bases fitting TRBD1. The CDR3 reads CASSLASEGAGYGYTF. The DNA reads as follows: TGCGCCAGCAGCTTGGCCTCGGAGGGGGCGGGCTATGGCTACACCTTC.